This record concerns one T cell receptor beta chain sequence. Individual cDNA molecules were tagged with unique molecular identifiers, the study reported. TCRdb used MiXCR to reprocess the 5' RACE reads, holding one entry per CDR3 protein. This sample carries roughly 55,000 distinct CDR3 sequences, around 14% of them seen once, and the ten largest clones take 9% to 10%. The data stem from a study of early T cells in non-severe SARS-CoV-2 infection. At the level of the study: The sequenced material was bulk RNA from unsorted whole blood, and its chains were unpaired.

The specimen was whole blood, collected at baseline. This receptor was identified in an adult who was a healthcare worker with PCR-confirmed SARS-CoV-2 infection or an uninfected control (not recorded which).

CDR3 bases: TGTGCCAGCAGCCCCCAGACTAGCGGGAGGGCCTGGTCCGGGGAGCTGTTTTTT. Its protein product is CASSPQTSGRAWSGELFF. The chain joins TRBV9 to TRBJ2-2, with 14 positions matching TRBD2. The CDR3 extends over 18 amino acids. Germline CDR1 is SGDLS and CDR2 is YYNGEE. After removal of 4 bases from V and 6 bases from J, the junction contained 11 bases not matched to a gene.